This T cell receptor beta chain comes out of a study of regulatory T cells in long-lasting Graves disease. For the study at large: For a period under 3 months, newly diagnosed Graves' patients had taken antithyroid drugs.

Study-wide results and caveats: New patients shared more than 950 public clonotypes, and persistent patients shared more, with a few thousand. Sample size, which was small, may have reduced accuracy. Segments TRBV28, TRBJ1-2 and TRBJ2-5 showed preferential usage in persistent disease.

Arm-PCR with iRepertoire HTBI primers amplified the CDR3 regions for these TCR beta libraries. From the multiplex PCR reads, TCRdb called clonotypes with MiXCR, one entry per CDR3 protein. The repertoire includes hundreds of thousands of distinct CDR3 sequences, around 15% of them detected once, and 20% to 25% sits in the top ten. In this sample, this clonotype turned up a few times. Its antigen is not identified. Time point denoted: newly diagnosed GD, antithyroid drugs for less than 3 months. PBMC-extracted RNA yielded the TCR library. Germline loops: CDR1 MNHEY, CDR2 SMNVEV (reference sequence). The CDR3 consists of 13 residues. Trimming took off 2 bases at V and 2 bases at J, with 5 bases between the two ends.

The chain links TRBV27 to TRBJ2-3; D unresolved. The specimen comprised peripheral blood mononuclear cells (PBMCs), sampled at new diagnosis, from a patient treated with antithyroid drugs. This receptor was taken from a female donor with Graves disease. CDR3 loop: CASSLPATDTQYF. The CDR3 coding sequence is TGTGCCAGCAGTTTACCAGCCACAGATACGCAGTATTTT.